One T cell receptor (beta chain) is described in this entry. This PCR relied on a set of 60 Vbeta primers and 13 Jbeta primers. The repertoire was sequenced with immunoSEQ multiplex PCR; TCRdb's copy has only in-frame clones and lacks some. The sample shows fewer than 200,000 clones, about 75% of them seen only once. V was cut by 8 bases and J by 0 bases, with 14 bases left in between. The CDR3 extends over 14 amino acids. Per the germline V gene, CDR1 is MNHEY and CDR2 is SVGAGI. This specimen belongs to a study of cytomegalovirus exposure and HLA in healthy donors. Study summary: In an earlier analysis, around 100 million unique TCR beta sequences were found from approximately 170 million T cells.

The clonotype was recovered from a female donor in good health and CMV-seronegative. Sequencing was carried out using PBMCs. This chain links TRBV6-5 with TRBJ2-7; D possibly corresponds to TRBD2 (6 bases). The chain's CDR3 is CASGRDFASYEQYF. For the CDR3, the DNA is TGTGCCAGCGGCCGGGACTTCGCCTCCTACGAGCAGTACTTC.